These 14 T cell receptor beta chains were all obtained from the same sample, sequenced in a study of T cells in Graves' hyperthyroidism and ophthalmopathy. Researchers took RNA transcripts and amplified the TCR beta CDR3 regions from them. The TCR CDR3 was amplified in a first-round RT-PCR using the HTBI primer set. TCRdb reprocessed the multiplex PCR reads with MiXCR, giving one entry per CDR3 protein. The repertoire holds approximately 870,000 distinct CDR3 sequences, with roughly 40% as singletons. The sequencing input was blood. The receptors originated from a man aged 18-30 years with Graves' hyperthyroidism.

This clonotype was found many times. The V and J genes are TRBV10-3 and TRBJ1-1; D is possibly TRBD1 (5 bases). The V gene lost 6 bases and the J gene lost 3 bases, with 8 bases spanning the gap. CDR1 ENHRY and CDR2 SYGVKD come from the germline V gene. CDR3 length equals 12 residues. The CDR3 sequence is CAIRARDTEAFF. CDR3 DNA: TGTGCCATCAGGGCCAGGGACACTGAAGCTTTCTTT.

V usage is TRBV20-1 and J usage is TRBJ1-5; no definite D call. The CDR3 extends over 17 amino acids. The V end was cut by 6 bases, the J end by 0 bases, with 21 bases between. Germline-derived CDR1 and CDR2 are DFQATT and SNEGSKA (reference sequence). CDR3 protein: CSAAGSRLHYSNQPQHF. DNA of the CDR3: TGCAGTGCCGCTGGATCGAGACTGCACTATAGCAATCAGCCCCAGCATTTT.

In its sample, this clonotype was seen many times. V is TRBV6-5 and J is TRBJ1-5, with D uncertain. In germline, CDR1 is MNHEY, CDR2 SVGAGI. V shed 8 bases and J shed 6 bases, with 5 bases lying between them. The CDR3 has 10 residues. The CDR3 spells CASGSQPQHF. CDR3 coding DNA: TGTGCCAGCGGAAGTCAGCCCCAGCATTTT.

J is TRBJ2-2 and V is TRBV5-1, with TRBD2 matching 8 bases. Germline assignment: CDR1 SGHRS and CDR2 YFSETQ. V lost 4 bases to trimming and J lost 2 bases; unmatched junction nucleotides: 4. There are 15 residues in the CDR3. The CDR3 DNA reads as TGCGCCAGCAGCCGACTAGCGACAAACACCGGGGAGCTGTTTTTT. It translates to CASSRLATNTGELFF.

The chain carries TRBV9 and TRBJ2-5; TRBD1 matches 10 bases. Germline CDR1 SGDLS, CDR2 YYNGEE. V gave up 4 bases and J gave up 5 bases; unmatched junction bases: 11. The length of the CDR3 is 16 residues. CDR3 in DNA: TGTGCCAGCAGCCTACAAGCGGGACAGGGGTGGGAGACCCAGTACTTC. This gives the protein CASSLQAGQGWETQYF. The whole variable domain, filled in from reference TRBV9 and TRBJ2-5, reads DSGVTQTPKHLITATGQRVTLRCSPRSGDLSVYWYQQSLDQGLQFLIQYYNGEERAKGNILERFSAQQFPDLHSELNLSSLELGDSALYFCASSLQAGQGWETQYFGPGTRLLVL.

This clonotype was detected ten times or more. The chain combines TRBV20-1 with TRBJ1-2; perhaps TRBD1 as D (6 bases). Germline V gene sequence: CDR1 DFQATT, CDR2 SNEGSKA (reference sequence). Trimming left V 2 bases short and J 6 bases short, with 16 bases between. The CDR3 sequence is 14 residues long. The CDR3 sequence is CSARTAGRGHGYTF. CDR3 nucleotides: TGCAGTGCTAGAACGGCAGGGCGGGGGCATGGCTACACCTTC.

V is TRBV20-1 and J is TRBJ2-7; 9 bases map to TRBD1. The germline V gene encodes CDR1 DFQATT and CDR2 SNEGSKA (reference sequence). CDR3 size: 13 residues. With V trimmed by 6 bases and J by 4 bases, 7 bases remained unmatched. The CDR3 is CSAEGQGRYEQYF. CDR3 sequence (DNA): TGCAGTGCCGAGGGACAGGGAAGATACGAGCAGTACTTC.

This clonotype came up a few times. V is TRBV7-9 and J is TRBJ2-5; no clear D. Trimming took 5 bases from V and 1 from J, leaving 17 bases between them. Germline V gives CDR1 SEHNR, CDR2 FQNEAQ (reference sequence). The CDR3 length is 16 residues. The DNA for the CDR3 is TGTGCCAGCAGCCCTGCTGGCGGACCCCTCCAAGAGACCCAGTACTTC. This gives the protein CASSPAGGPLQETQYF.

The chain employs TRBV19 and TRBJ1-2; D ambiguous. Germline lookup yields CDR1 LNHDA and CDR2 SQIVND (reference sequence). The CDR3 covers 15 residues. V dropped 3 bases and J dropped 4 bases, with 15 bases sitting between them. This CDR3 reads CASSMERTEFYGYTF. The CDR3 DNA sequence: TGTGCCAGTAGTATGGAAAGGACGGAATTCTATGGCTACACCTTC.

This clonotype was observed a handful of times. CDR3 bases: TGTGCCAGCAGCTTAGGGGGACTAGCAATCTACGAGCAGTACTTC. It translates to CASSLGGLAIYEQYF. The chain is built from TRBV7-8 and TRBJ2-7; TRBD2 agrees at 9 bases. V was pared by 1 base and J by 3 bases, with 4 bases of the junction left unmatched. The CDR3 totals 15 residues. Germline V lookup: CDR1 SGHVS, CDR2 FQNEAQ. Full variable domain (missing parts from reference TRBV7-8 and TRBJ2-7): GAGVSQSPRYKVAKRGQDVALRCDPISGHVSLFWYQQALGQGPEFLTYFQNEAQLDKSGLPSDRFFAERPEGSVSTLKIQRTQQEDSAVYLCASSLGGLAIYEQYFGPGTRLTVT.

This clonotype has only a few counts. The chain employs TRBV14 and TRBJ1-1; D perhaps matches TRBD1 (6 bases). The CDR3 spans 15 residues. The germline CDR1 and CDR2 sequences are SGHDN and FVKESK. Deletions cut 0 bases from V and 3 bases from J, with 11 bases between. This CDR3 is CASSQEGAEDTEAFF. In DNA form, the CDR3 reads TGTGCCAGCAGCCAAGAGGGGGCCGAGGACACTGAAGCTTTCTTT.

The chain uses TRBV7-9 and TRBJ1-3; D is undetermined. CDR3 length: 17 residues. The V gene's germline CDR1 is SEHNR and CDR2 FQNEAQ (reference sequence). Trimming took 0 bases from V and 0 from J, leaving 12 bases between them. CDR3 DNA: TGTGCCAGCAGCTTAGCGCTAAGGTCTCCCTCTGGAAACACCATATATTTT. It yields the protein CASSLALRSPSGNTIYF.

This clonotype was counted at least ten times. This sequence joins TRBV11-2 and TRBJ1-6; D is ambiguous. V dropped 1 base and J dropped 5 bases, with 9 bases sitting between them. CDR1 is SGHAT and CDR2 is FQNNGV in the germline V gene. This CDR3 is 15 amino acids long. CDR3 bases: TGTGCCAGCAGCTTAGTTCCGGATCATAATTCACCCCTCCACTTT. This codes for CASSLVPDHNSPLHF.

In this sample, this clonotype turned up a few times. The chain employs TRBV20-1 and TRBJ2-2, with 13 nucleotides matching TRBD2. The CDR3 consists of 14 residues. J gave up 6 bases and V 5 bases, and 3 bases lay outside the gene matches. Germline CDR1 reads DFQATT; CDR2 reads SNEGSKA (reference sequence). As DNA, the CDR3 is TGCAGTGCTCCCGGGACTAGCGGGGCCGGGGAGCTGTTTTTT. Translated, it gives CSAPGTSGAGELFF.